This T cell receptor (beta chain) stems from a study of identifying expanded T cells in peripheral blood. Points on this clone: The antigen is not known.

Germline assignment: CDR1 SQVTM and CDR2 ANQGSEA. This CDR3 has 12 amino acids. With 7 bases removed from V and 0 bases from J, the gap between germline ends came to 9 bases. The study's findings and limits: Over approximately two and four weeks, about 15 and 19 clones changed, versus around 1.1 between replicates.

During the collection period, no donor immune events like infections were recorded. Clones were sequenced by immunoSEQ multiplex PCR, and TCRdb holds only the in-frame ones, with some missing. The repertoire consists of around 100,000 clones, with about 87% occurring once and the leading ten covering roughly 14%. This clonotype was sampled from a person aged 18-70 years in good health. This sequence joins TRBV29-1 and TRBJ1-1; D perhaps matches TRBD1 (5 bases). Sequenced input: blood. The chain's CDR3 is CSAETVNTEAFF. Here the CDR3 DNA reads TGCAGCGCTGAGACAGTGAACACTGAAGCTTTCTTT.